Presented here are 29 T cell receptor beta chains from one specimen sequenced in a study of OX40 agonist ivuxolimab in advanced cancers. Library prep was done by the immunoSEQ multiplex PCR assay. TCRdb stores this immuneACCESS table with in-frame sequences only. Part of the clones is absent; in the studies checked, under half of the shortfall reflects unresolved V genes, and no reason is known for the rest. The sample table shows around 60,000 clones, and over 90% are seen once. Of the sample, 20% to 30% falls within the top ten clones. Sequenced material: CD4+ or CD8+ T cells sorted from blood, taken in a trial of the OX40 agonist ivuxolimab. Receptors were obtained from an adult with an advanced solid tumor such as melanoma, head and neck, liver or kidney cancer.

The count of this clone is one. This specimen includes other DNA sequences encoding the same CDR3. The chain uses TRBV19 and TRBJ2-7; 8 bases are a match to TRBD1. J lost 3 bases, V lost 5 bases, and 9 bases had no gene match. This CDR3 is built from 15 residues. Germline assignment: CDR1 LNHDA and CDR2 SQIVND (reference sequence). The CDR3 DNA is TGTGCCAGTAGTGCTTCCGGGACAGGTAACTACGAGCAGTACTTC. Amino acid sequence: CASSASGTGNYEQYF.

The chain carries TRBV7-2 and TRBJ2-7; D not certain. Trimming removed 5 bases from V and 3 bases from J, with 8 bases in between. Germline V gives CDR1 SGHTA, CDR2 FQGNSA. The CDR3 totals 12 residues. The DNA of the CDR3 is TGTGCCAGCAGCCCAGAACTCTACGAGCAGTACTTC. It codes for CASSPELYEQYF. Based on the CDR3 plus reference TRBV7-2 and TRBJ2-7, the full variable domain is GAGVSQSPSNKVTEKGKDVELRCDPISGHTALYWYRQSLGQGLEFLIYFQGNSAPDKSGLPSDRFSAERTGGSVSTLTIQRTQQEDSAVYLCASSPELYEQYFGPGTRLTVT.

The rearrangement uses TRBV28 and TRBJ2-1; TRBD1 matches at 10 bases. The trim removed 3 bases at V and 9 bases at J, leaving 17 bases unmatched. CDR1 and CDR2 (germline): MDHEN, SYDVKM. The CDR3 runs 18 residues. Here the CDR3 reads CASSFNLISGTGVGEQFF. The CDR3, as DNA: TGTGCCAGCAGTTTCAATTTGATCTCCGGGACAGGGGTGGGTGAGCAGTTCTTC.

CDR3 bases: TGTGCCAGCAGCTTAGTGGCGGCTGGTGAAGCTTTCTTT. Amino acids: CASSLVAAGEAFF. The chain recombines TRBV7-2 with TRBJ1-1; D is unresolved. The V end was cut by 1 base, the J end by 7 bases, with 10 bases between. The germline V gene has CDR1 SGHTA and CDR2 FQGNSA. The CDR3 totals 13 residues.

The chain links TRBV4-1 to TRBJ1-4; unclear D gene. Germline V CDR1 and CDR2: MGHRA, YSYEKL. The CDR3 length is 16 residues. V dropped 0 bases and J dropped 3 bases, with 11 bases sitting between them. The CDR3 sequence: CASSQEVVVANEKLFF. The CDR3 nucleotides read TGCGCCAGCAGCCAAGAGGTGGTGGTGGCTAATGAAAAACTGTTTTTT.

The V gene is TRBV6-6, the J gene TRBJ2-5; D remains unclear. The J call is in doubt because the DNA end fits TRBJ2-7 better. The CDR3 runs to 14 residues. Germline-derived CDR1 and CDR2 are MNHNY and SVGAGI (reference sequence). The CDR3, as DNA: TGTGCCAGCAGTTACTCTCCTCCGTCTTACGAGCAGTACTTC. Translated: CASSYSPPSYEQYF.

The chain combines TRBV7-6 with TRBJ1-6; D call uncertain. Germline loops: CDR1 SGHVS, CDR2 FNYEAQ. Trimming removed 1 base from V and 7 bases from J, with 8 bases in between. The CDR3 loop spans 14 amino acids. CDR3 loop: CASSLGENNSPLHF. The CDR3 bases are TGTGCCAGCAGCTTAGGGGAAAACAATTCACCCCTCCACTTT. The whole variable domain, filled in from reference TRBV7-6 and TRBJ1-6, reads GAGVSQSPRYKVTKRGQDVALRCDPISGHVSLYWYRQALGQGPEFLTYFNYEAQQDKSGLPNDRFSAERPEGSISTLTIQRTEQRDSAMYRCASSLGENNSPLHFGNGTRLTVT.

The chain employs TRBV19 and TRBJ2-3; possible D gene TRBD2, 6 bases. The CDR3 is 15 residues long. Germline CDR1 reads LNHDA; CDR2 reads SQIVND (reference sequence). The ends were cut back, 3 bases at V and 1 base at J, with 11 bases in the middle. Written as DNA, the CDR3 is TGTGCCAGTAGTATTGTTTTAGCGGGCACAGATACGCAGTATTTT. Encoded protein: CASSIVLAGTDTQYF.

This clone came up a few times. The chain is built from TRBV15 and TRBJ2-7; 7 positions agree with TRBD1. This CDR3 region has 19 residues. Trimming at V came to 4 bases and at J to 3 bases, leaving 21 bases not matched to a gene. Per germline, CDR1 LNHNV and CDR2 YYDKDF (reference sequence). CDR3 DNA sequence: TGTGCCACCAGCACGCTTTTAGTAGGGACAGACGACCCCCGCTACGAGCAGTACTTC. Its protein is CATSTLLVGTDDPRYEQYF.

This clone occurred once. The chain couples TRBV7-9 to TRBJ2-7; the D call may be TRBD1 or TRBD2 (6 bases each). Trimming removed 8 bases at V and 6 bases at J, with 26 bases between. CDR1 and CDR2 from the germline V gene are SEHNR and FQNEAQ (reference sequence). The CDR3 sequence is 16 residues long. The CDR3 sequence is CASLSNFGGRSGEQYF. The CDR3, as DNA: TGTGCCAGCCTCTCGAACTTCGGGGGCAGGTCGGGCGAGCAGTACTTC.

The chain employs TRBV11-2 and TRBJ1-1; 7 bases align to TRBD1. This CDR3 spans 15 amino acids. V gave up 7 bases and J gave up 0 bases; unmatched junction bases: 8. CDR1 and CDR2 (germline): SGHAT, FQNNGV. This CDR3 is CASTIPGQLNTEAFF. The DNA of the CDR3 is TGTGCCAGCACCATACCGGGACAGTTGAACACTGAAGCTTTCTTT.

The rearrangement joins TRBV5-4 to TRBJ2-4; 8 bases match TRBD1. The CDR3 sequence is 15 residues long. J was trimmed by 7 bases and V by 4 bases; bases with no gene match: 10. Per germline, CDR1 SGHNT and CDR2 YYREEE (reference sequence). The CDR3 reads CASSMTGDNFNIQYF. In DNA, the CDR3 is TGTGCCAGCAGCATGACAGGGGACAACTTTAACATTCAGTACTTC.

The chain carries TRBV19 and TRBJ1-2; 9 nucleotides align to TRBD1. The germline V gene has CDR1 LNHDA and CDR2 SQIVND (reference sequence). Trimming took 5 bases from V and 7 from J; bases not matched to a gene: 5. There are 13 residues in the CDR3. In nucleotides, the CDR3 is TGTGCCAGTAGTTCCTGGACAGGGGTTGGCTACACCTTC. Translated, it gives CASSSWTGVGYTF.

This clone was seen only once. This rearrangement joins TRBV9 to TRBJ2-5; maybe TRBD2 (5 bases). This CDR3 has 13 amino acids. Trimming took off 0 bases at V and 4 bases at J, with 7 bases between the two ends. Germline V gene data show CDR1 as SGDLS and CDR2 as YYNGEE. Here the CDR3 reads CASSVVGGETQYF. The CDR3 region has the DNA TGTGCCAGCAGCGTAGTTGGAGGAGAGACCCAGTACTTC.

V is TRBV25-1 and J is TRBJ2-7; D remains ambiguous. V lost 4 bases to trimming and J lost 4 bases, with 8 bases between them. The CDR3 sequence is 12 residues long. Germline loops: CDR1 MGHDK, CDR2 SYGVNS. CDR3 DNA: TGTGCCAGCAGTGCTAACTCTTACGAGCAGTACTTC. Translation: CASSANSYEQYF.

This chain uses TRBV2 with TRBJ2-3, with a tentative D call TRBD2 (5 bases). The germline CDR1 and CDR2 sequences are SNHLY and FYNNEI. This CDR3 contains 15 residues. Trimming left V 3 bases short and J 4 bases short, with 14 bases between. The DNA for the CDR3 is TGTGCCAGCAGTGAGGCTAGCAACCCAGCAGATACGCAGTATTTT. Translating gives CASSEASNPADTQYF. The full variable domain, completed using reference TRBV2 and TRBJ2-3, is EPEVTQTPSHQVTQMGQEVILRCVPISNHLYFYWYRQILGQKVEFLVSFYNNEISEKSEIFDDQFSVERPDGSNFTLKIRSTKLEDSAMYFCASSEASNPADTQYFGPGTRLTVL.

The chain has TRBV29-1 and TRBJ1-4; D is unresolved. The germline V gene encodes CDR1 SQVTM and CDR2 ANQGSEA. The CDR3 has 15 amino acids. The germline V and J ends were trimmed by 1 base and 7 bases, with 16 bases remaining between them. This CDR3 is CSVEANSDPTEKLFF. The CDR3 nucleotides read TGCAGCGTTGAAGCCAATTCGGACCCGACTGAAAAACTGTTTTTT.

V and J are TRBV10-3 and TRBJ2-1; a weak D match, TRBD2 (5 bases). Trimming pared 6 bases from V and 0 bases from J, leaving 9 bases between. The CDR3 totals 14 residues. CDR1 ENHRY and CDR2 SYGVKD come from the germline V gene. Here the CDR3 DNA reads TGTGCCATCAGGAGGGCAGACTCCTACAATGAGCAGTTCTTC. Translated, it gives CAIRRADSYNEQFF.

V usage is TRBV27 and J usage is TRBJ2-3, with 10 bases fitting TRBD1. This CDR3 has 17 amino acids. The trim removed 4 bases at V and 3 bases at J, leaving 10 bases unmatched. Germline assignment: CDR1 MNHEY and CDR2 SMNVEV (reference sequence). CDR3: CASSSIPTGGPTDTQYF. The DNA for the CDR3 is TGTGCCAGCAGTTCCATCCCGACAGGGGGCCCTACAGATACGCAGTATTTT.

V and J are TRBV6-1 and TRBJ2-5; no clear D. The CDR3 spans 14 residues. In germline, CDR1 is MNHNS, CDR2 SASEGT. Trimming pared 6 bases from V and 5 bases from J, leaving 16 bases between. CDR3 protein: CASRVTVLGETQYF. The CDR3 coding sequence is TGTGCCAGCAGGGTGACGGTGCTTGGGGAGACCCAGTACTTC.

The CDR3 region has the DNA TGCGCCAGCAGCCCCAAAAGCGGGGACTACGAGCAGTACTTC. It translates to CASSPKSGDYEQYF. This chain uses TRBV4-1 with TRBJ2-7; 7 bases line up with TRBD2. Germline V lookup: CDR1 MGHRA, CDR2 YSYEKL. The V gene end was trimmed by 4 bases and the J gene end by 3 bases; junction bases not matched to a gene: 6. The CDR3 is 14 residues long.

This chain connects TRBV4-1 to TRBJ2-7, with D unresolved. V lost 0 bases and J 3 bases, leaving 18 bases between the germline ends. CDR3 length: 17 residues. In germline, CDR1 is MGHRA, CDR2 YSYEKL. CDR3 protein: CASSQDHGSERYYEQYF. The CDR3 nucleotides are TGCGCCAGCAGCCAAGATCATGGAAGCGAGAGATACTACGAGCAGTACTTC.

The V and J genes are TRBV29-1 and TRBJ2-7; 8 bases fit TRBD1. The V and J ends lost 5 bases and 3 bases, in that order; junction bases with no gene match: 9. This CDR3 comprises 14 residues. The germline CDR1 and CDR2 sequences are SQVTM and ANQGSEA. This CDR3 is CSVQPQGAFYEQYF. As DNA, the CDR3 is TGCAGCGTTCAGCCGCAGGGGGCGTTCTACGAGCAGTACTTC.

The chain uses TRBV10-3 and TRBJ1-2, with TRBD1 matching 11 bases. V trimming: 2 bases; J trimming: 9 bases; junction bases outside the gene matches: 8. The germline CDR1 and CDR2 sequences are ENHRY and SYGVKD. This CDR3 has 15 amino acids. This chain's CDR3 is CAISERGQGGNSYTF. CDR3 DNA: TGTGCCATCAGTGAGAGGGGACAGGGGGGGAATAGCTACACCTTC.

The V call is TRBV2, the J call TRBJ2-3, with 11 bases lining up with TRBD2. CDR1 is SNHLY and CDR2 is FYNNEI in the germline V gene. With 4 bases clipped from V and 1 base from J, the junction kept 7 bases outside the gene matches. This CDR3 contains 17 residues. The CDR3 DNA reads TGTGCCAGCAGTGGCGCTAGCGGGAGGTCAGGCACAGATACGCAGTATTTT. Translated: CASSGASGRSGTDTQYF.

The V and J genes are TRBV19 and TRBJ1-1, with 7 bases identical to TRBD1. Trimming took 5 bases from V and 2 from J; bases not matched to a gene: 5. The CDR3 contains 14 residues. Germline V gives CDR1 LNHDA, CDR2 SQIVND (reference sequence). CDR3 nucleotides: TGTGCCAGTAGTGAATACAGGGGAAACACTGAAGCTTTCTTT. Its protein is CASSEYRGNTEAFF.

The chain couples TRBV9 to TRBJ2-2; 11 bases match TRBD2. V was clipped by 5 bases and J by 6 bases; unmatched bases: 9. CDR1 and CDR2 (germline): SGDLS, YYNGEE. This CDR3 contains 16 residues. The DNA of the CDR3 is TGTGCCAGCAGGCCCACTAGCGGGAGCGAAGCCGGGGAGCTGTTTTTT. Encoded protein: CASRPTSGSEAGELFF.

The CDR3 DNA is TGTGCCAGCACCTCAGGGGGAGGCGTAGCCAAAAACATTCAGTACTTC. Its translation is CASTSGGGVAKNIQYF. V is TRBV2 and J is TRBJ2-4; TRBD1 might be the D (7 bases). Trimming pared 7 bases from V and 0 bases from J, leaving 16 bases between. The CDR3 totals 16 residues. CDR1 is SNHLY, CDR2 FYNNEI, per germline.

J is TRBJ2-7 and V is TRBV27; 8 nucleotides match TRBD2. This CDR3 region has 13 residues. Germline values: CDR1 MNHEY, CDR2 SMNVEV (reference sequence). J lost 7 bases, V lost 9 bases, and 11 bases had no gene match. CDR3 protein: CASKAGAVAEQYF. The CDR3 bases are TGTGCCAGTAAAGCGGGAGCGGTTGCAGAGCAGTACTTC.